This entry lists 13 T cell receptor beta chains sequenced from one sample in a study of blood T cell repertoires in COVID-19. Using immunoSEQ multiplex PCR, the repertoire was profiled, and TCRdb retains in-frame clones only, with some absent. The sample lists some 150,000 clones, 80% to 90% occurring once. The sequenced sample was peripheral blood. The receptor set was obtained from a man between 60 and 70 years old with acute or convalescent COVID-19.

This clone occurred a few times. This chain links TRBV11-2 with TRBJ1-2; tentatively, D is TRBD1 (5 bases). The V gene's germline CDR1 is SGHAT and CDR2 FQNNGV. The CDR3 is 15 residues long. The V end lost 1 base, the J end lost 5 bases, and 14 bases lay between the germline ends. CDR3 bases: TGTGCCAGCAGCTTAGGGTGGCAGGGATGGTATGGCTACACCTTC. Translated, it gives CASSLGWQGWYGYTF. The full variable domain, with the rest looked up from reference TRBV11-2 and TRBJ1-2, is EAGVAQSPRYKIIEKRQSVAFWCNPISGHATLYWYQQILGQGPKLLIQFQNNGVVDDSQLPKDRFSAERLKGVDSTLKIQPAKLEDSAVYLCASSLGWQGWYGYTFGSGTRLTVV.

This chain connects TRBV30 to TRBJ1-5; no clear D. The CDR3 is 13 amino acids. Trimming stripped 0 bases from V and 6 bases from J, with 9 bases between. Germline V gene lookup returns CDR1 GTSNPN and CDR2 SVGIG (reference sequence). The DNA for the CDR3 is TGTGCCTGGAGTGTACTTGGTACTCAGCCCCAGCATTTT. Its translation is CAWSVLGTQPQHF. The full variable domain, completed using reference TRBV30 and TRBJ1-5, is SQTIHQWPATLVQPVGSPLSLECTVEGTSNPNLYWYRQAAGRGLQLLFYSVGIGQISSEVPQNLSASRPQDRQFILSSKKLLLSDSGFYLCAWSVLGTQPQHFGDGTRLSIL.

The chain joins TRBV7-9 to TRBJ1-2; 9 bases fit TRBD1. This CDR3 region has 14 residues. Unmatched junction bases numbered 10, after V lost 6 bases and J lost 8 bases. In germline, CDR1 is SEHNR, CDR2 FQNEAQ (reference sequence). The CDR3 DNA reads as TGTGCCAGCAGGCATACAGGGGGCGCGGAGGGCTACACCTTC. It yields the protein CASRHTGGAEGYTF.

CDR3 sequence: CATMGGTSYEQYF. DNA of the CDR3: TGTGCCACCATGGGGGGGACCTCCTACGAGCAGTACTTC. The chain uses TRBV27 and TRBJ2-7; 7 bases fit TRBD2. This CDR3 spans 13 amino acids. Trimming at V came to 10 bases and at J to 0 bases, leaving 6 bases not matched to a gene. Germline V lookup: CDR1 MNHEY, CDR2 SMNVEV (reference sequence).

V is TRBV14 and J is TRBJ2-3, with a tentative D call TRBD1 (5 bases). Looked up from germline, CDR1 is SGHDN and CDR2 is FVKESK. V lost 3 bases and J 8 bases, leaving 12 bases between the germline ends. The CDR3 length is 13 residues. CDR3 amino acids: CASSHPGYGTQYF. For the CDR3, the DNA is TGTGCCAGCAGCCACCCAGGGTACGGTACGCAGTATTTT.

V usage is TRBV12-5 and J usage is TRBJ1-5; the D is unclear. Germline V gives CDR1 LGHNT, CDR2 FRNRAP. The CDR3 is 12 amino acids. The V end lost 6 bases, the J end lost 3 bases, and 6 bases lay between the germline ends. In nucleotides, the CDR3 is TGTGCTAGTGGCACAGACAATCAGCCCCAGCATTTT. Encoded protein: CASGTDNQPQHF.

The rearrangement links TRBV27 to TRBJ1-2, with a tentative D call TRBD1 (6 bases). V shed 3 bases and J shed 8 bases, with 16 bases lying between them. The CDR3 covers 14 residues. Germline-derived CDR1 and CDR2 are MNHEY and SMNVEV (reference sequence). In DNA, the CDR3 is TGTGCCAGCAGTTTGTCCCCAGGGGTACAGGGCTACACCTTC. It codes for CASSLSPGVQGYTF.

This clone was counted once. The V and J genes are TRBV5-1 and TRBJ2-3; D is possibly TRBD2 (6 bases). This CDR3 comprises 15 residues. The germline CDR1 and CDR2 sequences are SGHRS and YFSETQ. Trimming cost V 0 bases and J 4 bases, with 12 bases left between them. As DNA, the CDR3 is TGCGCCAGCAGCTTGGTGGAGGGGTCCCCAGATACGCAGTATTTT. This codes for CASSLVEGSPDTQYF.

This rearrangement joins TRBV18 to TRBJ2-7; D ambiguous. The germline V gene encodes CDR1 KGHSH and CDR2 LQKENI. Between the trimmed V and J ends, which lost 5 bases and 3 bases, there was a span of 5 bases. This CDR3 spans 11 amino acids. CDR3: CASSNSYEQYF. The CDR3 DNA follows: TGTGCCAGCTCAAACAGCTACGAGCAGTACTTC.

This chain connects TRBV12-3 or TRBV12-4 to TRBJ1-5; TRBD1 is a possible D gene (6 bases). The CDR3 loop spans 12 amino acids. V dropped 6 bases and J dropped 5 bases, with 8 bases sitting between them. Here the CDR3 DNA reads TGTGCCAGCAGCACAGGGTATCAGCCCCAGCATTTT. Amino acids: CASSTGYQPQHF.

The rearrangement links TRBV5-1 to TRBJ2-1; 9 positions agree with TRBD2. With V trimmed by 3 bases and J by 3 bases, 7 bases remained unmatched. The CDR3 has 16 amino acids. Germline V gene sequence: CDR1 SGHRS, CDR2 YFSETQ. The CDR3 loop reads CASSWPASGDYNEQFF. CDR3 nucleotide sequence: TGCGCCAGCAGCTGGCCGGCTAGCGGGGACTACAATGAGCAGTTCTTC.

V and J are TRBV7-9 and TRBJ1-2; a possible D gene is TRBD1 (6 bases). This CDR3 is built from 13 residues. Germline V gene lookup returns CDR1 SEHNR and CDR2 FQNEAQ (reference sequence). V shed 5 bases and J shed 6 bases, with 13 bases lying between them. CDR3 sequence (DNA): TGTGCCAGCAGCCTGAGGGGGAACGATGGCTACACCTTC. It specifies CASSLRGNDGYTF.

The V gene is TRBV3-1 (or the pseudogene TRBV3-2), the J gene TRBJ1-4, with a possible D match to TRBD1 (6 bases). Trimming shortened V by 0 bases and J by 8 bases, and 13 bases separated the two germline ends. CDR1 LGHDT and CDR2 YNNKEL come from the germline V gene (reference sequence). The CDR3 totals 15 residues. The CDR3 region has the DNA TGTGCCAGCAGCCAAGACGGACAGAACGCCGAAAAACTGTTTTTT. Translation: CASSQDGQNAEKLFF.